This TCR beta chain came from a study of T cells after yellow fever vaccination. This clonotype was observed a few times. TCRdb passed the 5' RACE reads through MiXCR, listing each CDR3 protein once. The profile shows 350,000 or so distinct CDR3 sequences, roughly 8.4% of them singletons. Germline-derived CDR1 and CDR2 are SGHNT and YYREEE (reference sequence). The CDR3 runs 13 residues. Trimming left V 4 bases short and J 2 bases short, with 7 bases between. The sample here was PBMCs, taken 35 to 50 days after the first yellow fever vaccination. The origin of this receptor is a man between 18 and 29 years old who received the YFV17D yellow fever vaccine. The chain links TRBV5-4 to TRBJ1-5; maybe TRBD1 (6 bases). The CDR3: CASSKGGNQPQHF. The CDR3 DNA is TGTGCCAGCAGCAAGGGGGGCAATCAGCCCCAGCATTTT.